The 8 T cell receptor beta chains given below trace back to one sample, sequenced in a study of cytomegalovirus exposure and HLA in healthy donors. The PCR used 60 Vbeta and 13 Jbeta primers. Clones were read by immunoSEQ multiplex PCR, and TCRdb kept only the in-frame ones, dropping some. The sample yields about 110,000 clones, 74% seen once. The specimen was PBMCs. The receptor source for this set is a man in his fifties in good health and CMV-seropositive.

This clone was recorded a few times. This chain joins TRBV19 and TRBJ2-7; TRBD2 aligns across 7 bases. After removal of 1 base from V and 5 bases from J, the junction contained 8 bases not matched to a gene. Germline values: CDR1 LNHDA, CDR2 SQIVND (reference sequence). The CDR3 is 15 amino acids. The CDR3 protein is CASSIGGGKPHEQYF. For the CDR3, the DNA is TGTGCCAGTAGTATAGGGGGGGGAAAGCCCCACGAGCAGTACTTC. The whole variable domain, filled in from reference TRBV19 and TRBJ2-7, reads DGGITQSPKYLFRKEGQNVTLSCEQNLNHDAMYWYRQDPGQGLRLIYYSQIVNDFQKGDIAEGYSVSREKKESFPLTVTSAQKNPTAFYLCASSIGGGKPHEQYFGPGTRLTVT.

The chain carries TRBV10-3 and TRBJ1-2, with TRBD1 as a possible D gene (6 bases). Germline V gene lookup returns CDR1 ENHRY and CDR2 SYGVKD. This CDR3 spans 15 amino acids. V lost 6 bases and J lost 0, with 14 bases in between. CDR3 residues: CAISGGPATNYGYTF. DNA for the CDR3: TGTGCCATCAGCGGGGGGCCGGCCACTAACTATGGCTACACCTTC.

The rearrangement joins TRBV7-6 to TRBJ1-6, with 7 bases matching TRBD1. CDR1 is SGHVS, CDR2 FNYEAQ, per germline. V lost 4 bases and J lost 0; bases outside the gene matches: 3. The CDR3 spans 16 residues. The CDR3 DNA reads TGTGCCAGCAGCTCAGGGGGGAGCTCCTATAATTCACCCCTCCACTTT. It is translated as CASSSGGSSYNSPLHF.

This chain connects TRBV5-5 to TRBJ1-4; D call uncertain. This CDR3 comprises 15 residues. Germline V gene sequence: CDR1 SGHKS, CDR2 YYEKEE (reference sequence). V was trimmed by 3 bases and J by 0 bases, leaving 9 bases between them. The CDR3 region has the DNA TGTGCCAGCAGCTCTGGCGGGTCAACTAATGAAAAACTGTTTTTT. Protein product: CASSSGGSTNEKLFF.

The V gene is TRBV6-1, the J gene TRBJ2-2; tentative D call: TRBD1 (6 bases). The germline V gene has CDR1 MNHNS and CDR2 SASEGT. This CDR3 spans 16 amino acids. Trimming left V 2 bases short and J 1 base short, with 11 bases between. CDR3 nucleotides: TGTGCCAGCAGTGAATTAGGGGGAATGAACACCGGGGAGCTGTTTTTT. Its translation is CASSELGGMNTGELFF.

The chain is built from TRBV5-6 and TRBJ2-1, with 8 nucleotides matching TRBD2. The germline V gene has CDR1 SGHDT and CDR2 YYEEEE. V trimming: 4 bases; J trimming: 0 bases; junction bases outside the gene matches: 9. The CDR3 contains 17 residues. This chain's CDR3 is CASSPGLAEHSYNEQFF. The CDR3 DNA reads as TGTGCCAGCAGCCCCGGACTAGCAGAGCACTCCTACAATGAGCAGTTCTTC.

This sequence joins TRBV7-2 and TRBJ2-3; 12 nucleotides match TRBD2. J gave up 3 bases and V 6 bases, and 4 bases lay outside the gene matches. This CDR3 is built from 15 residues. CDR1 is SGHTA and CDR2 is FQGNSA in the germline V gene. The DNA for the CDR3 is TGTGCCAGCAGAACTAGCGGGGGGCGGACAGATACGCAGTATTTT. Encoded protein: CASRTSGGRTDTQYF.

V usage is TRBV12-5 and J usage is TRBJ1-5; a possible D gene is TRBD1 (6 bases). Germline V lookup: CDR1 LGHNT, CDR2 FRNRAP. The CDR3 is 14 amino acids. The V end lost 4 bases, the J end lost 7 bases, and 14 bases lay between the germline ends. CDR3 protein: CASGWGGGGQPQHF. CDR3 nucleotides: TGTGCTAGTGGTTGGGGAGGGGGGGGACAGCCCCAGCATTTT.